The next 30 T cell receptor beta chains were all read from a single sample in a study of T cell responses to AZD1222 COVID-19 vaccine. TCRdb's table, derived via immunoSEQ multiplex PCR, lists solely in-frame clones and lacks some. The profile shows around 110,000 clones, 80% to 95% of them singletons. This specimen was peripheral blood, taken 28 days after the second AZD1222 dose. The source is an adult who received the AZD1222 COVID-19 vaccine.

The count of this clone is one. The chain couples TRBV25-1 to TRBJ1-1; no reliable D call. Germline CDR1 reads MGHDK; CDR2 reads SYGVNS. This CDR3 contains 11 residues. V lost 0 bases and J lost 8, with 4 bases in between. In DNA form, the CDR3 reads TGTGCCAGCAGTGAATATAACGAAGCTTTCTTT. Amino acid sequence: CASSEYNEAFF.

The chain uses TRBV4-3 and TRBJ2-7; the match to TRBD2 covers 12 bases. This CDR3 contains 18 residues. CDR1 is LGHNA and CDR2 is YSLEER in the germline V gene. V lost 0 bases, J lost 2 bases, and 8 bases stayed unmatched. The CDR3 bases are TGCGCCAGCAGCCAAGATCCTAGCGGGGGGGCTATAACCTACGAGCAGTACTTC. Amino acids: CASSQDPSGGAITYEQYF.

The chain uses TRBV19 and TRBJ2-7, with TRBD1 matching over 10 bases. The CDR3 length is 17 residues. Losses at the gene ends were 4 bases for V and 7 bases for J; bases not matched to a gene: 16. Germline CDR1 reads LNHDA; CDR2 reads SQIVND (reference sequence). The CDR3 reads CASSTPGTGAAVIEQYF. The CDR3 coding sequence is TGTGCCAGTAGTACACCCGGGACAGGGGCCGCCGTTATAGAGCAGTACTTC.

This chain uses TRBV18 with TRBJ2-7; TRBD1 or TRBD2 may be the D gene (6 bases each). Germline V CDR1 and CDR2: KGHSH, LQKENI. This CDR3 spans 12 amino acids. Trimming cost V 0 bases and J 11 bases, with 11 bases left between them. CDR3 sequence: CASSPPAGEEYF. CDR3 DNA: TGTGCCAGCTCACCACCGGCAGGGGAGGAGTACTTC.

V and J are TRBV2 and TRBJ1-1, with a possible D match to TRBD1 (5 bases). From germline, CDR1 is SNHLY and CDR2 FYNNEI. V dropped 5 bases and J dropped 7 bases, with 14 bases sitting between them. The CDR3 runs 13 residues. The CDR3 loop is CASSWARESEAFF. The CDR3 DNA reads TGTGCCAGCAGTTGGGCCAGGGAGAGTGAAGCTTTCTTT.

The genes are TRBV2 and TRBJ2-5; no clear D. CDR1 and CDR2 from the germline V gene are SNHLY and FYNNEI. This CDR3 contains 12 residues. V lost 8 bases, J lost 2 bases, and 9 bases lay in between. The CDR3 sequence is CASFQRQETQYF. Here the CDR3 DNA reads TGTGCCAGCTTCCAGAGACAAGAGACCCAGTACTTC.

V usage is TRBV6-5 and J usage is TRBJ2-3, with 10 bases identical to TRBD2. Germline V gene lookup returns CDR1 MNHEY and CDR2 SVGAGI. This CDR3 is 16 amino acids long. Trimming cost V 2 bases and J 5 bases; bases outside gene matches: 7. The CDR3 DNA reads TGTGCCAGCAGTTACAACCTAGCGGGGGTTGAAGATACGCAGTATTTT. It yields the protein CASSYNLAGVEDTQYF.

J is TRBJ2-5 and V is TRBV6-2 or TRBV6-3; 12 nucleotides agree with TRBD2. This CDR3 comprises 17 residues. Germline V gene sequence: CDR1 MNHEY, CDR2 SVGEGT. Trimming took 4 bases from V and 6 from J; bases not matched to a gene: 12. CDR3 region: CASSSWASGGAVKTQYF. CDR3 in DNA: TGTGCCAGCAGTTCCTGGGCTAGCGGGGGGGCCGTAAAGACCCAGTACTTC.

The chain uses TRBV5-1 and TRBJ2-5; D is unclear. Trimming stripped 6 bases from V and 3 bases from J, with 12 bases between. Looked up from germline, CDR1 is SGHRS and CDR2 is YFSETQ. The CDR3 spans 13 residues. The CDR3 nucleotides are TGCGCCAGCACCGGCCAGGCGGAAGAGACCCAGTACTTC. It encodes CASTGQAEETQYF.

The chain joins TRBV9 to TRBJ2-2; TRBD1 aligns across 8 bases. J lost 4 bases, V lost 3 bases, and 5 bases had no gene match. Germline V gives CDR1 SGDLS, CDR2 YYNGEE. The length of the CDR3 is 15 residues. The CDR3 DNA is TGTGCCAGCAGCGGCCTTACAGGGGGCACCGGGGAGCTGTTTTTT. Translated, it gives CASSGLTGGTGELFF.

The chain has TRBV7-6 and TRBJ1-1, with 8 bases identical to TRBD1. The CDR3 spans 15 residues. Trimming at V came to 1 base and at J to 6 bases, leaving 7 bases not matched to a gene. The germline gives CDR1 SGHVS, CDR2 FNYEAQ. The CDR3 bases are TGTGCCAGCAGCTTAGTTACAGGGGGGGCTTCTGAAGCTTTCTTT. It codes for CASSLVTGGASEAFF.

This clone has a single count. V and J are TRBV9 and TRBJ2-2; a possible D gene is TRBD2 (6 bases). The CDR3 consists of 18 residues. Trimming took 3 bases from V and 1 from J, leaving 19 bases between them. CDR1 SGDLS and CDR2 YYNGEE come from the germline V gene. CDR3 sequence reads: CASSAPLGGARNTGELFF. DNA of the CDR3: TGTGCCAGCAGCGCCCCCCTGGGGGGAGCGAGGAACACCGGGGAGCTGTTTTTT.

The genes are TRBV2 and TRBJ2-5; D gene unclear. The CDR3 extends over 13 amino acids. The germline V gene encodes CDR1 SNHLY and CDR2 FYNNEI. V shed 5 bases and J shed 7 bases, with 14 bases lying between them. For the CDR3, the DNA is TGTGCCAGCAGTAGAGAGGAAGGCGGGACCCAGTACTTC. Amino acid sequence: CASSREEGGTQYF.

The chain links TRBV25-1 to TRBJ2-7; D is uncertain. The CDR3 is 12 residues long. V was pared by 9 bases and J by 0 bases, with 9 bases between. Germline V lookup: CDR1 MGHDK, CDR2 SYGVNS. Written as DNA, the CDR3 is TGTGCCAGTGTTGGGGACTCCTACGAGCAGTACTTC. This encodes CASVGDSYEQYF.

In this sample, this clone turned up once. The chain carries TRBV12-3 or TRBV12-4 and TRBJ1-1; D call uncertain. There are 13 residues in the CDR3. The V end was cut by 6 bases, the J end by 0 bases, with 8 bases between. CDR3 region: CASRLQMNTEAFF. CDR3 in DNA: TGTGCCAGCAGATTGCAAATGAACACTGAAGCTTTCTTT.

This clone showed up just a few times. This chain connects TRBV5-8 to TRBJ1-1; 9 bases line up with TRBD1. Germline CDR1 is SGHTS and CDR2 is YDEGEE. V shed 1 base and J 5 bases; nucleotides not matched to a gene: 6. The CDR3 has 15 residues. The DNA for the CDR3 is TGTGCCAGCAGCTTGAGGACAGGGGCGCGGACTGAAGCTTTCTTT. This codes for CASSLRTGARTEAFF.

J is TRBJ1-1 and V is TRBV27, with D uncertain. The germline gives CDR1 MNHEY, CDR2 SMNVEV (reference sequence). V was pared by 5 bases and J by 0 bases, with 19 bases between. This CDR3 is built from 17 residues. The CDR3, as DNA: TGTGCCAGCAGTGCCCGACCGGGAGGGAGGATGAACACTGAAGCTTTCTTT. This sequence encodes CASSARPGGRMNTEAFF.

The rearrangement links TRBV7-8 to TRBJ2-3; D possibly matches TRBD1 or TRBD2 (5 bases each). V was trimmed by 7 bases and J by 6 bases, leaving 8 bases between them. Germline CDR1 SGHVS, CDR2 FQNEAQ. The CDR3 is made up of 11 amino acids. DNA for the CDR3: TGTGCCAGCACCTGGGGGGATACGCAGTATTTT. Protein: CASTWGDTQYF.

In its sample, this clone was seen once. The chain employs TRBV5-6 and TRBJ2-1; TRBD2 aligns across 8 bases. CDR3 length: 16 residues. Germline V CDR1 and CDR2: SGHDT, YYEEEE. Germline trimming cut 4 bases from V and 0 bases from J; bases unmatched to any gene: 6. CDR3 in DNA: TGTGCCAGCAGCCCTGGACTAGCTTCCTCCTACAATGAGCAGTTCTTC. Its protein product is CASSPGLASSYNEQFF.

This clone was recorded once. The V and J genes are TRBV13 and TRBJ2-1; weak D call: TRBD1 (6 bases). Trimming pared 4 bases from V and 9 bases from J, leaving 13 bases between. Per germline, CDR1 PRHDT and CDR2 FYEKMQ (reference sequence). The CDR3 loop spans 13 amino acids. CDR3 loop: CASSSRQAVEQFF. CDR3 sequence (DNA): TGTGCCAGCAGCTCCCGACAGGCGGTTGAGCAGTTCTTC.

The chain combines TRBV30 with TRBJ1-5; D is possibly TRBD1 (5 bases). Germline V gives CDR1 GTSNPN, CDR2 SVGIG (reference sequence). Trimming shortened V by 8 bases and J by 2 bases, and 16 bases separated the two germline ends. This CDR3 spans 14 amino acids. The CDR3 here is CAPQGRCGNQPQHF. CDR3 nucleotides: TGTGCCCCCCAGGGAAGGTGCGGCAATCAGCCCCAGCATTTT. Combining the CDR3 with reference TRBV30 and TRBJ1-5 gives the whole variable domain SQTIHQWPATLVQPVGSPLSLECTVEGTSNPNLYWYRQAAGRGLQLLFYSVGIGQISSEVPQNLSASRPQDRQFILSSKKLLLSDSGFYLCAPQGRCGNQPQHFGDGTRLSIL.

The J gene is TRBJ1-1, the V gene TRBV25-1; no clear D gene. The CDR3 spans 11 residues. From germline, CDR1 is MGHDK and CDR2 SYGVNS. The ends were cut back, 6 bases at V and 12 bases at J, with 14 bases in the middle. The CDR3 DNA reads as TGTGCCAGCAGCCCTGACGGGAGAACTTTCTTT. Encoded protein: CASSPDGRTFF.

The rearrangement joins TRBV2 to TRBJ1-4; D possibly corresponds to TRBD1 (5 bases). V lost 9 bases and J 4 bases, leaving 15 bases between the germline ends. CDR1 is SNHLY and CDR2 is FYNNEI in the germline V gene. The CDR3 loop spans 14 amino acids. The CDR3 DNA is TGTGCCAGTGGGGGGGTACGGGTTAATGAAAAACTGTTTTTT. It encodes CASGGVRVNEKLFF.

In DNA form, the CDR3 reads TGTGCCAGCAGCGTAGCGACGGGACAAAACTATGGCTACACCTTC. Amino acids: CASSVATGQNYGYTF. The chain recombines TRBV9 with TRBJ1-2; possible D gene TRBD1, 6 bases. Germline V gene data show CDR1 as SGDLS and CDR2 as YYNGEE. V was pared by 0 bases and J by 2 bases, with 11 bases between. The CDR3 length is 15 residues.

This clone has a handful of counts. This rearrangement joins TRBV5-1 to TRBJ1-2, with a possible D match to TRBD1 (5 bases). V lost 0 bases and J lost 4, with 13 bases in between. Germline V gene lookup returns CDR1 SGHRS and CDR2 YFSETQ. The CDR3 spans 15 residues. This CDR3 reads CASSLDGARGYGYTF. The CDR3 DNA reads TGCGCCAGCAGCTTGGACGGGGCGAGGGGCTATGGCTACACCTTC.

V and J are TRBV6-6 and TRBJ1-4; a possible D gene is TRBD1 (6 bases). CDR3 length: 15 residues. Germline V CDR1 and CDR2: MNHNY, SVGAGI (reference sequence). With 6 bases removed from V and 4 bases from J, the gap between germline ends came to 15 bases. CDR3 DNA sequence: TGTGCCAGCAGCCAATTGGGGGGCAATAATGAAAAACTGTTTTTT. Its translation: CASSQLGGNNEKLFF.

The rearrangement links TRBV6-2 or TRBV6-3 to TRBJ1-5; weak D call: TRBD1 (6 bases). The CDR3 sequence is 15 residues long. V shed 5 bases and J shed 1 base, with 12 bases lying between them. Germline-derived CDR1 and CDR2 are MNHEY and SVGEGT. The CDR3, as DNA: TGTGCCAGCAGTCGCCACAGGGCGAGCAATCAGCCCCAGCATTTT. Translation: CASSRHRASNQPQHF.

V gene TRBV4-1 combines with J gene TRBJ1-2, with 8 bases matching TRBD1. Germline lookup yields CDR1 MGHRA and CDR2 YSYEKL. This CDR3 has 16 amino acids. The junction had 7 bases not matched to a gene; V was cut back by 4 bases and J by 0 bases. CDR3 loop: CASSPKEQGANYGYTF. In DNA, the CDR3 is TGCGCCAGCAGCCCTAAGGAACAGGGGGCTAACTATGGCTACACCTTC.

CDR3: CASSLRQGEYEKLFF. CDR3 nucleotide sequence: TGTGCCAGCAGCCTAAGACAGGGGGAATATGAAAAACTGTTTTTT. The chain combines TRBV5-4 with TRBJ1-4, with 9 bases matching TRBD1. CDR3 size: 15 residues. The ends lost 4 bases at V and 6 bases at J; junction bases unmatched: 7. Germline values: CDR1 SGHNT, CDR2 YYREEE (reference sequence).

The J gene is TRBJ1-1, the V gene TRBV12-3 or TRBV12-4, with D possibly being TRBD1 (5 bases). The length of the CDR3 is 12 residues. Trimming took 6 bases from V and 7 from J, leaving 12 bases between them. CDR3 loop: CASRGTPLEAFF. CDR3 nucleotide sequence: TGTGCCAGCAGGGGGACCCCGCTTGAAGCTTTCTTT.